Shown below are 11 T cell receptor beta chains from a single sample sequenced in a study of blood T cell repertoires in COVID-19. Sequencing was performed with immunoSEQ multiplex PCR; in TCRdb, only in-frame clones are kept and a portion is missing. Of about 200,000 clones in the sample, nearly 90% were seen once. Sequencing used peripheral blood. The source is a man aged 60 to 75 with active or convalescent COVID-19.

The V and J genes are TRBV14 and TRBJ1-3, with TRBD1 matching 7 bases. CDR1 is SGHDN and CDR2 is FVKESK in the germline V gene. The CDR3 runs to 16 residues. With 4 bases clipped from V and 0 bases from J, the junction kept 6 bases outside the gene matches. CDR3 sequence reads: CASSRNRDSSGNTIYF. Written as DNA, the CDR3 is TGTGCCAGCAGCCGAAATAGGGACAGCTCTGGAAACACCATATATTTT. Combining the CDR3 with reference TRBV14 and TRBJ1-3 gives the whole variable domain EAGVTQFPSHSVIEKGQTVTLRCDPISGHDNLYWYRRVMGKEIKFLLHFVKESKQDESGMPNNRFLAERTGGTYSTLKVQPAELEDSGVYFCASSRNRDSSGNTIYFGEGSWLTVV.

For the CDR3, the DNA is TGTGCCAGCAGCCCGGGGACTAGCGGGGGGAAAGAGACCCAGTACTTC. This gives the protein CASSPGTSGGKETQYF. The rearrangement links TRBV4-2 to TRBJ2-5; TRBD2 matches 15 bases. Germline V gives CDR1 LGHNA, CDR2 YNFKEQ. V trimming: 4 bases; J trimming: 3 bases; junction bases outside the gene matches: 3. The CDR3 runs to 16 residues.

The CDR3 here is CASSQETTGSKEKLFF. CDR3 nucleotides: TGTGCCAGCAGCCAAGAGACGACAGGGTCGAAAGAAAAACTGTTTTTT. The chain carries TRBV3-1 (or the pseudogene TRBV3-2) and TRBJ1-4; 7 bases align to TRBD1. CDR3 length: 16 residues. Trimming removed 0 bases from V and 8 bases from J; junction bases left unmatched: 9. Germline V lookup: CDR1 LGHDT, CDR2 YNNKEL (reference sequence).

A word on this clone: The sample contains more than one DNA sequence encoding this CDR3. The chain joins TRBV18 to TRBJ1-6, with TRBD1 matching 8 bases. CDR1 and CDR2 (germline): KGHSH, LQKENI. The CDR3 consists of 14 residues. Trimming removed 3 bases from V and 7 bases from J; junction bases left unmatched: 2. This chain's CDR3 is CASSPRTGNSPLHF. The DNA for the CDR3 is TGTGCCAGCTCACCGCGGACAGGGAATTCACCCCTCCACTTT. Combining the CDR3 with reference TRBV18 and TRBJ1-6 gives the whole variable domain NAGVMQNPRHLVRRRGQEARLRCSPMKGHSHVYWYRQLPEEGLKFMVYLQKENIIDESGMPKERFSAEFPKEGPSILRIQQVVRGDSAAYFCASSPRTGNSPLHFGNGTRLTVT.

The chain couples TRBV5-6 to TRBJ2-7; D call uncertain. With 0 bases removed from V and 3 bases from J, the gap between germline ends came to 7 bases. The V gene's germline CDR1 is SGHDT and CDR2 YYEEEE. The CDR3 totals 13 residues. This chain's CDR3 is CASSLGQNYEQYF. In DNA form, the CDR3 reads TGTGCCAGCAGCTTGGGGCAGAACTACGAGCAGTACTTC.

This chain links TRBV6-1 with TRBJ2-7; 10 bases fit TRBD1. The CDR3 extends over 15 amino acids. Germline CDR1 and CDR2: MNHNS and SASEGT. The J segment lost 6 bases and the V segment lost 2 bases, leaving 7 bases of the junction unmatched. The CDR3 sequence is CASSELGQGFGEQYF. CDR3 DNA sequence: TGTGCCAGCAGTGAACTGGGACAGGGGTTCGGCGAGCAGTACTTC.

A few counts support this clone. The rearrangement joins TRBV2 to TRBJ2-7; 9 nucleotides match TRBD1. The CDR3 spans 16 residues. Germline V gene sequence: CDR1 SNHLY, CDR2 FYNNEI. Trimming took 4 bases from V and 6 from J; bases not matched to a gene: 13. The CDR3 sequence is CASSGRRGQGGGEQYF. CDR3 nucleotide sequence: TGTGCCAGCAGTGGCAGGAGGGGACAGGGAGGTGGCGAGCAGTACTTC.

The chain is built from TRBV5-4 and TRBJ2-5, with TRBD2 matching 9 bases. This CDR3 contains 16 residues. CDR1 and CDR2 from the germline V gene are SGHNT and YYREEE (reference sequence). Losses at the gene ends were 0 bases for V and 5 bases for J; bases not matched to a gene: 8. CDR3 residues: CASSLAGGLASETQYF. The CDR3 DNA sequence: TGTGCCAGCAGCTTGGCGGGGGGACTAGCTAGTGAGACCCAGTACTTC.

The CDR3 is CASSERRGAGNEQFF. The CDR3 nucleotides read TGTGCCAGCAGTGAGCGCCGGGGGGCCGGGAATGAGCAGTTCTTC. The chain has TRBV3-1 (or the pseudogene TRBV3-2) and TRBJ2-1, with a tentative D call TRBD2 (7 bases). The CDR3 is 15 amino acids. V lost 6 bases, J lost 7 bases, and 19 bases lay in between. Germline lookup yields CDR1 LGHDT and CDR2 YNNKEL (reference sequence).

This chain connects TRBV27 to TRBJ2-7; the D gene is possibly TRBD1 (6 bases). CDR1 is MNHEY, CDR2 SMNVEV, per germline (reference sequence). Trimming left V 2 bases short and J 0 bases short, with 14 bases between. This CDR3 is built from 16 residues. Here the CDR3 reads CASSLAYREASYEQYF. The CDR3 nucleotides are TGTGCCAGCAGTTTAGCCTACAGGGAAGCCTCCTACGAGCAGTACTTC.

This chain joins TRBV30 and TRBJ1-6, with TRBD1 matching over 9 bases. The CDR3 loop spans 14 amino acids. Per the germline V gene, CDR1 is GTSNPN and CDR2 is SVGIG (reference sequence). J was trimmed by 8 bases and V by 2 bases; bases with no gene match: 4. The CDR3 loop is CAWSYRDRDSPLHF. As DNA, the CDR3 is TGTGCCTGGAGTTACCGGGACAGGGATTCACCCCTCCACTTT.